This record covers a single T cell receptor (beta chain). Its antigen is not known. These data originate in a study of cytomegalovirus exposure and HLA in healthy donors. Whole-study context: Approximately 180 million T cells yielded around 120 million unique TCR beta sequences in earlier analysis. Unique TCRs numbering roughly 85 million, obtained from HLA-typed donors, made up an early data release. General study results and limits: Serostatus for CMV was the only available immune exposure information. It was assumed in the presence/absence analyses that sequencing depth was roughly uniform across donors.

Primers included in the PCR were 60 Vbeta and 13 Jbeta primers. Profiled with immunoSEQ multiplex PCR; TCRdb holds only in-frame clones, not every one. The table shows 100,000 or so clones, with 75% to 85% occurring only once. The CDR3 sequence is 16 residues long. Germline CDR1 MNHNS, CDR2 SASEGT. The trim removed 3 bases at V and 5 bases at J, leaving 8 bases unmatched. The sequencing sample was made of PBMCs. The chain has TRBV6-1 and TRBJ1-4; TRBD1 matches 8 bases. The receptor was isolated from a young man in good health and CMV-seronegative. CDR3: CASSDEAGGGNEKLFF. For the CDR3, the DNA is TGTGCCAGCAGTGATGAGGCAGGGGGCGGAAATGAAAAACTGTTTTTT.